The 24 T cell receptor beta chains reported below all come from one sample, sequenced in a study of T cell repertoires in cytomegalovirus infection (dated by TCRdb to between 2018 and 2021). Which antigens these TCRs recognize remains unknown. Per the publication, the treatment or condition label means: in vitro stimulation with specific CMV peptide epitopes to enrich CMV-specific T cells. Sequencing relied on an Illumina HiSeq 1500. The public reads were reanalyzed by TCRdb: fastp trimming at Q25, MiXCR alignment, in-frame beta chains only. All rows with the same CDR3 protein become a single entry with the most common DNA and genes. The sample table contains fewer than 1,000,000 distinct CDR3 sequences; only one count was recorded for approximately 30% of them. Around 15% of the sample is taken by the ten largest. Sequencing used cultured CD8+ T cells from PBMCs, obtained from culture after CMV antigen stimulation. The receptor source for this set is a human donor in good health (CMV status not recorded). Some clones in this sample may be carry-over from other donors' samples.

The sample holds one count of this clonotype. The chain has TRBV27 and TRBJ2-2, with D unclear. Trimming took 5 bases from V and 0 from J, leaving 19 bases between them. The germline V gene encodes CDR1 MNHEY and CDR2 SMNVEV (reference sequence). This CDR3 region has 18 residues. In DNA, the CDR3 is TGTGCCAGCAGTCCAAGTCGGTTCCTGGGATCGAACACCGGGGAGCTGTTTTTT. Its translation is CASSPSRFLGSNTGELFF.

This clonotype appeared many times. This chain connects TRBV7-9 to TRBJ1-5; D is perhaps TRBD1 (6 bases). This CDR3 is built from 17 residues. Germline CDR1 reads SEHNR; CDR2 reads FQNEAQ (reference sequence). Trimming removed 0 bases at V and 0 bases at J, with 12 bases between. CDR3 protein: CASSLAEAGDSNQPQHF. CDR3 in DNA: TGTGCCAGCAGCTTAGCGGAGGCAGGGGATAGCAATCAGCCCCAGCATTTT.

This clonotype was detected only a few times. The CDR3 DNA is TGTGCCAGCAGCTACGACGGGGGGCGTACTGAAGCTTTCTTT. This translates into CASSYDGGRTEAFF. The chain links TRBV6-5 to TRBJ1-1; D is perhaps TRBD1 (6 bases). From germline, CDR1 is MNHEY and CDR2 SVGAGI. The CDR3 is made up of 14 amino acids. Trimming left V 6 bases short and J 5 bases short, with 16 bases between.

A few counts support this clonotype. The chain uses TRBV7-9 and TRBJ1-6, with D uncertain. This CDR3 spans 15 amino acids. Looked up from germline, CDR1 is SEHNR and CDR2 is FQNEAQ (reference sequence). Trimming left V 1 base short and J 3 bases short, with 7 bases between. CDR3 bases: TGTGCCAGCAGCTTAGGTCCTCTCTATAATTCACCCCTCCACTTT. It specifies CASSLGPLYNSPLHF.

Worth noting for this clonotype: It may be a read error: a sequence one base away is much more abundant. V and J are TRBV7-8 and TRBJ2-7; 7 nucleotides agree with TRBD2. Germline V gives CDR1 SGHVS, CDR2 FQNEAQ. Unmatched junction bases numbered 12, after V lost 11 bases and J lost 5 bases. This CDR3 region has 13 residues. DNA of the CDR3: TGTGCCGGCAAGTCTAGCGGTCCCAACGAGCAGTACTTC. Protein product: CAGKSSGPNEQYF.

On this clonotype: A read error may account for a junction end that differs from germline. The CDR3 is CASGPLGREIF. DNA for the CDR3: TGTGCCAGCGGCCCTTTGGGCAGGGAGATCTTC. The V call is TRBV25-1, the J call TRBJ2-1, with D perhaps matching TRBD1 or TRBD2 (5 bases each). There are 11 residues in the CDR3. Germline CDR1 reads MGHDK; CDR2 reads SYGVNS. Complete variable domain (other parts from reference TRBV25-1 and TRBJ2-1): EADIYQTPRYLVIGTGKKITLECSQTMGHDKMYWYQQDPGMELHLIHYSYGVNSTEKGDLSSESTVSRIRTEHFPLTLESARPSHTSQYLCASGPLGREIFGPGTRLTVL.

The V gene is TRBV29-1, the J gene TRBJ1-2; 8 bases are a match to TRBD1. There are 14 residues in the CDR3. Looked up from germline, CDR1 is SQVTM and CDR2 is ANQGSEA. Trimming removed 1 base from V and 4 bases from J; junction bases left unmatched: 5. Written as DNA, the CDR3 is TGCAGCGTTGAAGGCAGGGGGCGCACCTATGGCTACACCTTC. It specifies CSVEGRGRTYGYTF.

The chain is built from TRBV5-6 and TRBJ1-2; 7 nucleotides line up with TRBD1. CDR1 is SGHDT, CDR2 YYEEEE, per germline. The J segment lost 8 bases and the V segment lost 2 bases, leaving 12 bases of the junction unmatched. This CDR3 is built from 15 residues. CDR3 sequence: CASSFPETGSWGYTF. CDR3 nucleotide sequence: TGTGCCAGCAGCTTCCCCGAGACAGGGTCCTGGGGCTACACCTTC.

The rearrangement links TRBV14 to TRBJ2-1; perhaps TRBD2 as D (6 bases). The CDR3 loop spans 14 amino acids. The germline V and J ends were trimmed by 6 bases and 7 bases, with 16 bases remaining between them. Germline V gives CDR1 SGHDN, CDR2 FVKESK. The CDR3 DNA follows: TGTGCCAGCAGTTCCTGGGACTCCCTTAATGAGCAGTTCTTC. This gives the protein CASSSWDSLNEQFF.

V gene TRBV15 combines with J gene TRBJ2-6, with unresolved D. V gave up 5 bases and J gave up 0 bases, with 8 bases separating them. The V gene's germline CDR1 is LNHNV and CDR2 YYDKDF (reference sequence). The CDR3 totals 15 residues. The CDR3 DNA reads TGTGCCACCAGCGCTCAGGTCTCTGGGGCCAACGTCCTGACTTTC. Translated, it gives CATSAQVSGANVLTF.

V usage is TRBV10-3 and J usage is TRBJ2-7; D may be TRBD2 (7 bases). The CDR3 is 17 residues long. Trimming pared 0 bases from V and 2 bases from J, leaving 17 bases between. Per the germline V gene, CDR1 is ENHRY and CDR2 is SYGVKD. CDR3 sequence reads: CAISESGGGGTTYEQYV. The CDR3 DNA reads as TGTGCCATCAGTGAGTCTGGAGGGGGAGGGACCACCTACGAGCAGTACGTC.

This clonotype was observed a few times. This rearrangement joins TRBV20-1 to TRBJ2-1; no firm D call. Germline V gives CDR1 DFQATT, CDR2 SNEGSKA (reference sequence). The V gene lost 0 bases and the J gene lost 8 bases, with 8 bases spanning the gap. This CDR3 is 12 amino acids long. The CDR3 loop reads CSARDIGDEQFF. The CDR3 DNA follows: TGCAGTGCTAGAGATATAGGCGATGAGCAGTTCTTC.

This chain uses TRBV5-1 with TRBJ2-1; 9 positions agree with TRBD2. This CDR3 has 17 amino acids. Germline V CDR1 and CDR2: SGHRS, YFSETQ. Trimming cost V 4 bases and J 0 bases; bases outside gene matches: 8. The CDR3 reads CASSPGTSLNSYNEQFF. CDR3 nucleotides: TGCGCCAGCAGCCCCGGGACTAGCCTGAACTCCTACAATGAGCAGTTCTTC.

The V call is TRBV6-1, the J call TRBJ1-6; D unresolved. CDR1 is MNHNS and CDR2 is SASEGT in the germline V gene. This CDR3 contains 18 residues. V was clipped by 0 bases and J by 10 bases, with 22 bases between them. The CDR3 loop reads CASSEADPRVVSRSPLHF. The CDR3 DNA is TGTGCCAGCAGTGAAGCCGACCCGAGGGTTGTGTCGCGATCACCCCTCCACTTT.

This clonotype occurred a few times. The chain carries TRBV6-1 and TRBJ2-3; the D gene is possibly TRBD2 (7 bases). This CDR3 is built from 16 residues. In germline, CDR1 is MNHNS, CDR2 SASEGT. Trimming pared 5 bases from V and 2 bases from J, leaving 17 bases between. CDR3 bases: TGTGCCAGCAGTCTGGGACTAAGGGGGACCACAGATACGCAGTATTTT. Its translation: CASSLGLRGTTDTQYF.

The table lists this clonotype with a few counts. The gene calls are TRBV15 and TRBJ2-7; 9 bases agree with TRBD1. Germline CDR1 reads LNHNV; CDR2 reads YYDKDF (reference sequence). This CDR3 comprises 14 residues. V was pared by 2 bases and J by 3 bases, with 2 bases of the junction left unmatched. CDR3 sequence: CATSRTGQGYEQYF. The CDR3 nucleotides are TGTGCCACCAGCAGAACGGGACAGGGCTACGAGCAGTACTTC.

The chain uses TRBV20-1 and TRBJ2-1, with TRBD2 matching 10 bases. This CDR3 comprises 15 residues. CDR1 is DFQATT and CDR2 is SNEGSKA in the germline V gene (reference sequence). With 6 bases clipped from V and 4 bases from J, the junction kept 9 bases outside the gene matches. For the CDR3, the DNA is TGCAGTGCCCAGGCCGGGACTAGCGATTACAATGAGCAGTTCTTC. This gives the protein CSAQAGTSDYNEQFF.

The rearrangement uses TRBV9 and TRBJ2-1; D unclear. Germline values: CDR1 SGDLS, CDR2 YYNGEE. The V end was cut by 0 bases, the J end by 4 bases, with 17 bases between. CDR3 length equals 17 residues. The CDR3: CASSVEGTSLVYNEQFF. CDR3 nucleotides: TGTGCCAGCAGCGTAGAGGGAACGTCCCTCGTGTACAATGAGCAGTTCTTC.

The chain is built from TRBV4-1 and TRBJ1-1, with D possibly TRBD1 on 5 matching bases. CDR1 and CDR2 (germline): MGHRA, YSYEKL. V lost 3 bases and J lost 2, with 13 bases in between. The CDR3 consists of 15 residues. The CDR3 nucleotides are TGCGCCAGCAGCCACGACCACAGGAGCAACACTGAAGCTTTCTTT. Amino acids: CASSHDHRSNTEAFF.

Remarks on this clonotype: Given a much more abundant clone one base away, this may be a read error. The chain uses TRBV7-6 and TRBJ2-2; the D is unclear. Germline V gene lookup returns CDR1 SGHVS and CDR2 FNYEAQ. This CDR3 comprises 13 residues. CDR3 DNA sequence: TGTGCCGGCAGCCCCACGCCAGGCGGGGAGCTGTTTTTT. It is translated as CAGSPTPGGELFF.

As to this clonotype: This may arise from a read error, as a much more abundant clone is one base away. This rearrangement joins TRBV7-9 to TRBJ2-7; D not certain. CDR1 is SEHNR, CDR2 FQNEAQ, per germline (reference sequence). The CDR3 is 13 amino acids. The CDR3 DNA follows: TGTGCCAGCAACTTACCCAGTACCTACGAGCAGTACTTC. Protein product: CASNLPSTYEQYF.

In this sample, this clonotype turned up many times. V and J are TRBV7-2 and TRBJ2-1; D not resolved. Looked up from germline, CDR1 is SGHTA and CDR2 is FQGNSA. V was cut by 5 bases and J by 9 bases, with 11 bases left in between. This CDR3 spans 12 amino acids. The CDR3 coding sequence is TGTGCCAGCAGCCAAGGCAGGAGTGAGCAGTTCTTC. This gives the protein CASSQGRSEQFF.

The chain employs TRBV10-3 and TRBJ2-7; tentatively, D is TRBD2 (6 bases). This CDR3 contains 15 residues. CDR1 and CDR2 (germline): ENHRY, SYGVKD. Trimming pared 6 bases from V and 7 bases from J, leaving 22 bases between. The CDR3 sequence is CAISLRDSNSSEQYF. The DNA for the CDR3 is TGTGCCATCAGCTTACGGGACTCGAATTCCTCGGAGCAGTACTTC.

The CDR3 DNA sequence: TGTGCCAGCAGCCCTCAGGAGGGTGGCACAGATACGCAGTATTTT. Protein sequence: CASSPQEGGTDTQYF. This chain connects TRBV7-4 to TRBJ2-3, with TRBD2 as a possible D gene (6 bases). Deletions cut 5 bases from V and 1 base from J, with 13 bases between. The CDR3 sequence is 15 residues long. CDR1 and CDR2 (germline): SGHVT, SQSDAQ. Based on the CDR3 plus reference TRBV7-4 and TRBJ2-3, the full variable domain is GAGVSQSPRYKVAKRGRDVALRCDSISGHVTLYWYRQTLGQGSEVLTYSQSDAQRDKSGRPSGRFSAERPERSVSTLKIQRTEQGDSAVYLCASSPQEGGTDTQYFGPGTRLTVL.